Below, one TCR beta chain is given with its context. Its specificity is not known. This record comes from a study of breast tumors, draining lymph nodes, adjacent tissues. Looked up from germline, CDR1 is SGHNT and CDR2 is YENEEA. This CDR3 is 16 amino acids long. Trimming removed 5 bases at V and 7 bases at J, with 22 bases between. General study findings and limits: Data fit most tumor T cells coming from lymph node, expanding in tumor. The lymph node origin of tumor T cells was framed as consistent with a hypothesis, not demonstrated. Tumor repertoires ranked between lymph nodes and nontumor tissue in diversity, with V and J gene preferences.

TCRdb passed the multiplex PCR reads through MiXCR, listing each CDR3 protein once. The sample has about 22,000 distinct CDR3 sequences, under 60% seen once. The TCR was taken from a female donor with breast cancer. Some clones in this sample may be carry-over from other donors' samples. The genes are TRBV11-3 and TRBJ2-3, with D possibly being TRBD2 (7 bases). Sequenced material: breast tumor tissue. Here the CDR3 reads CASSEPGGGPKNTQYF. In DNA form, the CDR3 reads TGTGCCAGCAGCGAACCGGGCGGGGGCCCGAAAAATACGCAGTATTTT.